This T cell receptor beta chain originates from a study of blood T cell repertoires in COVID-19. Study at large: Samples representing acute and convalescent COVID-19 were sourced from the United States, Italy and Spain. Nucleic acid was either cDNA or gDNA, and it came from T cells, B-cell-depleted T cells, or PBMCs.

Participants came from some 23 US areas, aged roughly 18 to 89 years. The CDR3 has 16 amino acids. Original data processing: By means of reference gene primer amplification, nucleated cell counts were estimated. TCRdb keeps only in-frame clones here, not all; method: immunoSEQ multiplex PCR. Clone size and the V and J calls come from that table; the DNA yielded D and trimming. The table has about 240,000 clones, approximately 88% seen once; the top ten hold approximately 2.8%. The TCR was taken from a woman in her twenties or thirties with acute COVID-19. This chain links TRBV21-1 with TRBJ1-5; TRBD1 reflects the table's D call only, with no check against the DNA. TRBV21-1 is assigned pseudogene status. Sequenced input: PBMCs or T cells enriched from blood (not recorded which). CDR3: CASSKDGQGCNQPQHF. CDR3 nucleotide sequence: TGTGCCAGCAGCAAAGACGGACAGGGGTGCAATCAGCCCCAGCATTTT.